The 13 T cell receptor beta chains presented below share a single source sample, sequenced in a study of cytomegalovirus exposure and HLA in healthy donors. The PCR employed 60 Vbeta primers together with 13 Jbeta primers. Clones were sequenced by immunoSEQ multiplex PCR, and TCRdb holds only the in-frame ones, with some missing. Counted here are under 200,000 clones, approximately 70% occurring once; the ten biggest clones make up 5% to 5.5%. The specimen was PBMCs. The origin of the receptors is a woman under 30 in good health and CMV-seropositive.

This clone came up a few times. This chain joins TRBV4-2 and TRBJ2-1; 10 bases are shared with TRBD2. V was clipped by 1 base and J by 5 bases; unmatched bases: 2. This CDR3 is built from 15 residues. Germline V gives CDR1 LGHNA, CDR2 YNFKEQ. In DNA, the CDR3 is TGTGCCAGCAGCCAAGTCACTAGCGGGGACAATGAGCAGTTCTTC. Its translation: CASSQVTSGDNEQFF.

The rearrangement links TRBV2 to TRBJ2-7; 8 nucleotides align to TRBD2. Unmatched junction bases numbered 7, after V lost 6 bases and J lost 0 bases. The CDR3 spans 15 residues. CDR1 and CDR2 from the germline V gene are SNHLY and FYNNEI. The CDR3 loop reads CASSPQRGPSYEQYF. CDR3 in DNA: TGTGCCAGCAGCCCCCAGCGGGGGCCCTCCTACGAGCAGTACTTC.

The chain recombines TRBV5-1 with TRBJ1-1; tentatively, D is TRBD1 (5 bases). The length of the CDR3 is 15 residues. Trimming shortened V by 1 base and J by 3 bases, and 13 bases separated the two germline ends. Germline assignment: CDR1 SGHRS and CDR2 YFSETQ. The CDR3 spells CASSLSGLGDTEAFF. The DNA for the CDR3 is TGCGCCAGCAGCTTGTCGGGTCTAGGGGACACTGAAGCTTTCTTT. Filled out from reference TRBV5-1 and TRBJ1-1, the complete variable domain reads KAGVTQTPRYLIKTRGQQVTLSCSPISGHRSVSWYQQTPGQGLQFLFEYFSETQRNKGNFPGRFSGRQFSNSRSEMNVSTLELGDSALYLCASSLSGLGDTEAFFGQGTRLTVV.

This rearrangement joins TRBV5-8 to TRBJ1-1; D is perhaps TRBD1 (6 bases). Trimming shortened V by 3 bases and J by 4 bases, and 16 bases separated the two germline ends. The germline V gene has CDR1 SGHTS and CDR2 YDEGEE. The CDR3 covers 15 residues. This chain's CDR3 is CASSSRGGVSTEAFF. The CDR3, as DNA: TGTGCCAGCAGCTCAAGGGGGGGGGTGAGCACTGAAGCTTTCTTT.

The chain links TRBV6-1 to TRBJ2-5, with D possibly being TRBD2 (5 bases). The length of the CDR3 is 15 residues. The V end was cut by 1 base, the J end by 5 bases, with 14 bases between. Germline loops: CDR1 MNHNS, CDR2 SASEGT. CDR3 sequence (DNA): TGTGCCAGCAGTGAAGAGGACTTTTCGAGGGAGACCCAGTACTTC. Protein sequence: CASSEEDFSRETQYF.

The chain is built from TRBV9 and TRBJ2-1, with D hard to call. The CDR3 runs to 11 residues. The germline V gene encodes CDR1 SGDLS and CDR2 YYNGEE. Trimming removed 4 bases from V and 16 bases from J, with 15 bases in between. CDR3 amino acids: CASSPPPGLFF. The CDR3 DNA reads TGTGCCAGCAGCCCACCCCCCGGTCTTTTCTTC. Full variable domain (outside the CDR3, taken from reference TRBV9 and TRBJ2-1): DSGVTQTPKHLITATGQRVTLRCSPRSGDLSVYWYQQSLDQGLQFLIQYYNGEERAKGNILERFSAQQFPDLHSELNLSSLELGDSALYFCASSPPPGLFFGPGTRLTVL.

A single count supports this clone. This chain joins TRBV27 and TRBJ2-7; the D is unclear. With 5 bases removed from V and 3 bases from J, the gap between germline ends came to 23 bases. From germline, CDR1 is MNHEY and CDR2 SMNVEV (reference sequence). The length of the CDR3 is 17 residues. The CDR3 nucleotides read TGTGCCAGCAGTCCCTCTACCCGCGTTCTAACCAACTACGAGCAGTACTTC. It translates to CASSPSTRVLTNYEQYF.

This chain uses TRBV5-1 with TRBJ2-7, with D possibly being TRBD2 (5 bases). The CDR3 runs 11 residues. Trimming removed 4 bases from V and 5 bases from J, with 7 bases in between. CDR1 SGHRS and CDR2 YFSETQ come from the germline V gene. The CDR3 DNA reads TGCGCCAGCAGCCGGGGAAACGAGCAGTACTTC. It codes for CASSRGNEQYF. The full variable domain, in which reference TRBV5-1 and TRBJ2-7 provide the parts outside the CDR3, is KAGVTQTPRYLIKTRGQQVTLSCSPISGHRSVSWYQQTPGQGLQFLFEYFSETQRNKGNFPGRFSGRQFSNSRSEMNVSTLELGDSALYLCASSRGNEQYFGPGTRLTVT.

The CDR3 spells CSVILIGAQETQYF. DNA of the CDR3: TGCAGCGTGATCCTCATAGGGGCACAAGAGACCCAGTACTTC. The V call is TRBV29-1, the J call TRBJ2-5; perhaps TRBD1 as D (5 bases). This CDR3 has 14 residues. The ends were cut back, 6 bases at V and 2 bases at J, with 16 bases in the middle. The germline gives CDR1 SQVTM, CDR2 ANQGSEA. Supplemented by reference TRBV29-1 and TRBJ2-5, the full variable domain reads SAVISQKPSRDICQRGTSLTIQCQVDSQVTMMFWYRQQPGQSLTLIATANQGSEATYESGFVIDKFPISRPNLTFSTLTVSNMSPEDSSIYLCSVILIGAQETQYFGPGTRLLVL.

V gene TRBV7-8 combines with J gene TRBJ2-1; 10 bases agree with TRBD1. The length of the CDR3 is 17 residues. V lost 5 bases and J lost 2; bases outside the gene matches: 9. Germline-derived CDR1 and CDR2 are SGHVS and FQNEAQ. This chain's CDR3 is CASSSDGQGETYNEQFF. The CDR3 DNA follows: TGTGCCAGCAGCAGTGATGGACAGGGGGAGACCTACAATGAGCAGTTCTTC.

The gene calls are TRBV25-1 and TRBJ2-7; 8 nucleotides align to TRBD2. J was trimmed by 5 bases and V by 6 bases; bases with no gene match: 12. The CDR3 length is 15 residues. Germline CDR1 reads MGHDK; CDR2 reads SYGVNS. CDR3 amino acids: CASSPSSGGPHEQYF. The CDR3 DNA sequence: TGTGCCAGCAGCCCCAGCAGCGGGGGACCCCACGAGCAGTACTTC.

J is TRBJ1-5 and V is TRBV2; D gene unclear. Germline CDR1 reads SNHLY; CDR2 reads FYNNEI. Between the trimmed V and J ends, which lost 6 bases and 0 bases, there was a span of 12 bases. The CDR3 is 15 amino acids. CDR3 loop: CASRLTRSSNQPQHF. CDR3 DNA: TGTGCCAGCAGATTGACACGAAGTAGCAATCAGCCCCAGCATTTT. The full variable domain, with the rest looked up from reference TRBV2 and TRBJ1-5, is EPEVTQTPSHQVTQMGQEVILRCVPISNHLYFYWYRQILGQKVEFLVSFYNNEISEKSEIFDDQFSVERPDGSNFTLKIRSTKLEDSAMYFCASRLTRSSNQPQHFGDGTRLSIL.

This clone was picked up a small number of times. The V and J genes are TRBV19 and TRBJ2-7, with D uncertain. Germline loops: CDR1 LNHDA, CDR2 SQIVND (reference sequence). With 3 bases removed from V and 3 bases from J, the gap between germline ends came to 6 bases. The CDR3 contains 12 residues. The CDR3 bases are TGTGCCAGTAGTATGAACAGCTACGAGCAGTACTTC. It is translated as CASSMNSYEQYF.